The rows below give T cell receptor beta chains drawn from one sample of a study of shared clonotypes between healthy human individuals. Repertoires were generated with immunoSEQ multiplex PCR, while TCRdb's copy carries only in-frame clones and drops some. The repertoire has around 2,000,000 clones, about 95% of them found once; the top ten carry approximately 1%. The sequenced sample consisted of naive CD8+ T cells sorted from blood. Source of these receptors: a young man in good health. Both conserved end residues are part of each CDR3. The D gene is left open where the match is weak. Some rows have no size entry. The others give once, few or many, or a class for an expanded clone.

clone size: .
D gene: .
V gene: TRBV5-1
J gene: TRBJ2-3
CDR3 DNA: TGCGCCAGCAGCTTGGCCATTGCATCCACAGATACGCAGTATTTT
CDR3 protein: CASSLAIASTDTQYF

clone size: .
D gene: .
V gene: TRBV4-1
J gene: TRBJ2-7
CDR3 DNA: TGCGCCAGCAGCCAACTCGACTCCTACGAGCAGTACTTC
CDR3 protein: CASSQLDSYEQYF

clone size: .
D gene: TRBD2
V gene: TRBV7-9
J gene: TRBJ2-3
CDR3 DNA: TGTGCCAGCAGCTCTTGGACTAGCGGGAGTACAGATACGCAGTATTTT
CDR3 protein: CASSSWTSGSTDTQYF

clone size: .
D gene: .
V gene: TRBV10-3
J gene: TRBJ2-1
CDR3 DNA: TGTGCCATCAGTGATTCGGGGGTCTCCTACAATGAGCAGTTCTTC
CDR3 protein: CAISDSGVSYNEQFF

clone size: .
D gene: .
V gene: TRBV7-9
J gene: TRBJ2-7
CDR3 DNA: TGTGCCAGCAGCTACAGGGTAGGCTACGAGCAGTACTTC
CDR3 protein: CASSYRVGYEQYF

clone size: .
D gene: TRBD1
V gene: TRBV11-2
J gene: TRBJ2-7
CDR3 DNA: TGTGCCAGCAGCATCGGACAGGGGAGGACCTACGAGCAGTACTTC
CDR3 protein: CASSIGQGRTYEQYF

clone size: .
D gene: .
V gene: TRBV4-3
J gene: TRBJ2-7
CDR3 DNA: TGCGCCAGCAGCCAAGGCGGAGGGCCTTACTACGAGCAGTACTTC
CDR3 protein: CASSQGGGPYYEQYF

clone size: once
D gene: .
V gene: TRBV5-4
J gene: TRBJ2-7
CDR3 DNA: TGTGCCAGCAGTTGGGGCTGGGGAGGTGCCTACGAGCAGTACTTC
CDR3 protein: CASSWGWGGAYEQYF

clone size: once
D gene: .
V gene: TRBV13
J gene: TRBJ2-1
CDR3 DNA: TGTGCCAGCAGCTTATCCTTGGGGCGGGGATACAATGAGCAGTTCTTC
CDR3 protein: CASSLSLGRGYNEQFF

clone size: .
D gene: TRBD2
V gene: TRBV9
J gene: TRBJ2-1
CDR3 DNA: TGTGCCAGCAGCGTAGTGGCTAGCGGGAAAAATGAGCAGTTCTTC
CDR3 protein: CASSVVASGKNEQFF

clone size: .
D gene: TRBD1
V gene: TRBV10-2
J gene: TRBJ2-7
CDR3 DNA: TGCGCCAGCAGGGGACAGGGGTCCTACGAGCAGTACTTC
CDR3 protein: CASRGQGSYEQYF

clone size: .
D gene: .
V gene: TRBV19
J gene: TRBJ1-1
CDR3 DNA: TGTGCCAGTAGTATTGTACACCTGAACACTGAAGCTTTCTTT
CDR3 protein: CASSIVHLNTEAFF

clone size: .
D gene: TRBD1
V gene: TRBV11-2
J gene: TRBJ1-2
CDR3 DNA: TGTGCCAGCACCGGGACAGGGGTTTACTATGGCTACACCTTC
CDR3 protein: CASTGTGVYYGYTF